Listed below are T cell receptor beta chains from one sample, sequenced in a study of blood T cells in healthy people across ages. TCRdb analysed the 5' RACE reads with MiXCR anew, one entry per CDR3 protein. The table includes under 700,000 distinct CDR3 sequences, nearly 25% detected once. The sample also formed part of further work on T cells of mothers and their children.

Sequenced sample: blood. These receptors came from a boy aged 5-17 years in good health. CDR3s include the opening cysteine and the closing phenylalanine or tryptophan. A row's size may be missing; if present it is once, few, many or a size class.

v_call clone_size cdr3_aa
TRBV7-2 . CASSLAGAGGSYNEQFF
TRBV20-1 . CSARVSNLEAFF
TRBV4-1 . CASSQAPMGEQYF
TRBV2 few CASSGLAGEQFF
TRBV27 few CASRQGTLYGYTF
TRBV6-1 few CASEEAYGYTF
TRBV28 . CASSLYPWDTGELFF
TRBV12-3/TRBV12-4 . CASSFGRGGGYTF
TRBV7-9 . CASSLGTALWNEQFF
TRBV20-1 . CSARELAGAADTQYF